The next 22 T cell receptor beta chains were all read from a single sample in a study of blood T cell repertoires in COVID-19. Libraries were prepared by immunoSEQ multiplex PCR; TCRdb keeps only in-frame clonotypes and omits some of them. The top ten hold around 7% of the sample, which has roughly 160,000 clones, roughly 87% seen once. What was sequenced was PBMCs or T cells enriched from blood (not recorded which). The receptors were sampled from a woman aged 45-59 years who had recovered from COVID-19.

This chain links TRBV6-5 with TRBJ1-4, with D possibly matching TRBD1 (5 bases). Trimming removed 6 bases from V and 0 bases from J, with 8 bases in between. CDR1 MNHEY and CDR2 SVGAGI come from the germline V gene. The CDR3 length is 14 residues. CDR3 nucleotide sequence: TGTGCCAGCAGCGGGACTTCAACTAATGAAAAACTGTTTTTT. Translation gives CASSGTSTNEKLFF.

In nucleotides, the CDR3 is TGTGCCAGCAGCCAAGTTGGAGGCCAAGGTGGCCTGACCCAGCATTTT. Protein product: CASSQVGGQGGLTQHF. The V and J genes are TRBV4-2 and TRBJ1-5; D call uncertain. V was shortened by 1 base and J by 11 bases, with 21 bases between the two germline ends. The CDR3 extends over 16 amino acids. Germline values: CDR1 LGHNA, CDR2 YNFKEQ.

V usage is TRBV5-1 and J usage is TRBJ1-3, with D maybe TRBD1 (6 bases). Germline CDR1 and CDR2: SGHRS and YFSETQ. Trimming pared 2 bases from V and 4 bases from J, leaving 13 bases between. CDR3 length equals 15 residues. CDR3 sequence (DNA): TGCGCCAGCAGCTTACCAACAGGGAACGGAAACACCATATATTTT. It translates to CASSLPTGNGNTIYF. Together with reference TRBV5-1 and TRBJ1-3, the CDR3 gives the full variable domain: KAGVTQTPRYLIKTRGQQVTLSCSPISGHRSVSWYQQTPGQGLQFLFEYFSETQRNKGNFPGRFSGRQFSNSRSEMNVSTLELGDSALYLCASSLPTGNGNTIYFGEGSWLTVV.

This clone was observed a few times. This sequence joins TRBV5-1 and TRBJ2-5; D perhaps matches TRBD2 (5 bases). There are 15 residues in the CDR3. V gave up 0 bases and J gave up 2 bases, with 11 bases separating them. Germline values: CDR1 SGHRS, CDR2 YFSETQ. The CDR3 sequence is CASSLVSRRQETQYF. For the CDR3, the DNA is TGCGCCAGCAGCTTGGTCTCTAGGAGGCAAGAGACCCAGTACTTC.

The rearrangement uses TRBV30 and TRBJ1-2, with D tentatively TRBD1 (5 bases). Germline CDR1 reads GTSNPN; CDR2 reads SVGIG (reference sequence). CDR3 length: 10 residues. V lost 8 bases and J 6 bases, leaving 10 bases between the germline ends. Here the CDR3 reads CANQGNGYTF. In DNA, the CDR3 is TGTGCCAACCAGGGCAATGGCTACACCTTC.

The table lists this clone with a few counts. The gene calls are TRBV7-2 and TRBJ2-7; D perhaps matches TRBD2 (6 bases). Trimming cost V 3 bases and J 9 bases, with 12 bases left between them. Germline V gene sequence: CDR1 SGHTA, CDR2 FQGNSA. CDR3 length: 12 residues. The CDR3 nucleotides read TGTGCCAGCAGCTTGGAGGGTTTAGGGCAGTACTTC. This codes for CASSLEGLGQYF. Looking up the rest from reference TRBV7-2 and TRBJ2-7 gives the full variable domain: GAGVSQSPSNKVTEKGKDVELRCDPISGHTALYWYRQSLGQGLEFLIYFQGNSAPDKSGLPSDRFSAERTGGSVSTLTIQRTQQEDSAVYLCASSLEGLGQYFGPGTRLTVT.

The J gene is TRBJ2-7, the V gene TRBV4-3; the match to TRBD2 covers 7 bases. With 0 bases clipped from V and 4 bases from J, the junction kept 3 bases outside the gene matches. This CDR3 spans 14 amino acids. Germline values: CDR1 LGHNA, CDR2 YSLEER. This chain's CDR3 is CASSQEVAGYEQYF. CDR3 coding DNA: TGCGCCAGCAGCCAAGAGGTAGCGGGTTACGAGCAGTACTTC.

This chain connects TRBV7-9 to TRBJ2-5; 8 positions agree with TRBD1. The CDR3 runs to 13 residues. The germline CDR1 and CDR2 sequences are SEHNR and FQNEAQ (reference sequence). Trimming at V came to 6 bases and at J to 7 bases, leaving 7 bases not matched to a gene. The CDR3 DNA sequence: TGTGCCAGCAGGGCAGGGGGCGAGGTGACCCAGTACTTC. Amino acid sequence: CASRAGGEVTQYF. Complete variable domain (other parts from reference TRBV7-9 and TRBJ2-5): DTGVSQNPRHKITKRGQNVTFRCDPISEHNRLYWYRQTLGQGPEFLTYFQNEAQLEKSRLLSDRFSAERPKGSFSTLEIQRTEQGDSAMYLCASRAGGEVTQYFGPGTRLLVL.

The count of this clone is one. The V call is TRBV6-5, the J call TRBJ1-4; a possible D gene is TRBD1 (6 bases). Germline CDR1 is MNHEY and CDR2 is SVGAGI. The CDR3 is 14 residues long. The V gene lost 6 bases and the J gene lost 8 bases, with 16 bases spanning the gap. The DNA of the CDR3 is TGTGCCAGCAGGGGGGGGCCAGAAGGGGAAAAACTGTTTTTT. Residues: CASRGGPEGEKLFF.

The chain is built from TRBV7-8 and TRBJ2-7; TRBD2 matches 11 bases. CDR3 length equals 16 residues. From germline, CDR1 is SGHVS and CDR2 FQNEAQ. The junction had 6 bases not matched to a gene; V was cut back by 2 bases and J by 3 bases. DNA for the CDR3: TGTGCCAGCAGCTTAAGCACTAGCGGGAGATACTACGAGCAGTACTTC. This translates into CASSLSTSGRYYEQYF.

CDR3 DNA sequence: TGTGCCCTTCTGAGGGAGTACGAGCAGTACTTC. Protein sequence: CALLREYEQYF. J is TRBJ2-7 and V is TRBV30; a possible D gene is TRBD2 (5 bases). CDR1 is GTSNPN and CDR2 is SVGIG in the germline V gene (reference sequence). The CDR3 is 11 residues long. With 8 bases removed from V and 4 bases from J, the gap between germline ends came to 12 bases.

The chain recombines TRBV27 with TRBJ1-2; the D gene is possibly TRBD1 (5 bases). Germline assignment: CDR1 MNHEY and CDR2 SMNVEV (reference sequence). The CDR3 sequence is 15 residues long. V was trimmed by 0 bases and J by 7 bases, leaving 15 bases between them. The CDR3 is CASSLSGGRGSGYTF. CDR3 DNA sequence: TGTGCCAGCAGTTTATCGGGGGGTCGGGGTAGTGGCTACACCTTC.

The chain links TRBV18 to TRBJ2-7; D not certain. The V gene's germline CDR1 is KGHSH and CDR2 LQKENI. CDR3 length: 15 residues. Trimming pared 1 base from V and 1 base from J, leaving 11 bases between. CDR3 region: CASSPLNSPSYEQYF. CDR3 nucleotide sequence: TGTGCCAGCTCACCACTAAACAGCCCTTCCTACGAGCAGTACTTC.

The chain is built from TRBV10-3 and TRBJ2-1; D possibly corresponds to TRBD2 (6 bases). This CDR3 is built from 13 residues. V gave up 6 bases and J gave up 5 bases, with 11 bases separating them. Germline V gene sequence: CDR1 ENHRY, CDR2 SYGVKD. This CDR3 reads CAISGSLDNEQFF. CDR3 sequence (DNA): TGTGCCATCAGCGGGAGTCTCGACAATGAGCAGTTCTTC.

This clone appeared a single time. The V and J genes are TRBV5-4 and TRBJ2-7; D unresolved. CDR3 length equals 10 residues. V lost 5 bases and J 9 bases, leaving 9 bases between the germline ends. CDR1 and CDR2 from the germline V gene are SGHNT and YYREEE (reference sequence). This CDR3 is CASSSPGQYF. CDR3 DNA sequence: TGTGCCAGCAGTTCGCCCGGGCAGTACTTC. The variable domain in full, with the rest retrieved from reference TRBV5-4 and TRBJ2-7, is ETGVTQSPTHLIKTRGQQVTLRCSSQSGHNTVSWYQQALGQGPQFIFQYYREEENGRGNFPPRFSGLQFPNYSSELNVNALELDDSALYLCASSSPGQYFGPGTRLTVT.

This rearrangement joins TRBV10-3 to TRBJ2-1; 8 bases fit TRBD2. The CDR3 loop spans 15 amino acids. CDR1 is ENHRY and CDR2 is SYGVKD in the germline V gene. Trimming removed 0 bases from V and 5 bases from J; junction bases left unmatched: 3. The DNA for the CDR3 is TGTGCCATCAGTGAGTCTTCTAGCGGGCACAATGAGCAGTTCTTC. Amino acid sequence: CAISESSSGHNEQFF.

This chain links TRBV7-9 with TRBJ2-5; D ambiguous. Germline V gene lookup returns CDR1 SEHNR and CDR2 FQNEAQ (reference sequence). This CDR3 region has 13 residues. Trimming took off 10 bases at V and 5 bases at J, with 17 bases between the two ends. The CDR3 here is CATDDGARETQYF. The CDR3, as DNA: TGTGCCACCGATGACGGAGCTCGGGAGACCCAGTACTTC.

CDR3 sequence (DNA): TGTGCCAGCGGCAGGGATAGGGCTAATGAAAAACTGTTTTTT. Protein sequence: CASGRDRANEKLFF. V is TRBV27 and J is TRBJ1-4, with TRBD1 as a possible D gene (5 bases). Trimming stripped 8 bases from V and 3 bases from J, with 13 bases between. Germline loops: CDR1 MNHEY, CDR2 SMNVEV (reference sequence). There are 14 residues in the CDR3.

The rearrangement joins TRBV7-8 to TRBJ1-5; a weak D match, TRBD1 (5 bases). CDR1 and CDR2 (germline): SGHVS, FQNEAQ. The length of the CDR3 is 17 residues. V was shortened by 5 bases and J by 0 bases, with 17 bases between the two germline ends. CDR3 region: CASSPRLRQSSNQPQHF. The CDR3 nucleotides are TGTGCCAGCAGCCCAAGGTTGCGACAGAGTAGCAATCAGCCCCAGCATTTT.

The chain combines TRBV6-5 with TRBJ2-7; TRBD2 might be the D (5 bases). The CDR3 is made up of 14 amino acids. Trimming took off 2 bases at V and 1 base at J, with 9 bases between the two ends. Germline V gives CDR1 MNHEY, CDR2 SVGAGI. CDR3 amino acids: CASSYPGGSYEQYF. The CDR3 DNA follows: TGTGCCAGCAGTTACCCTGGAGGATCCTACGAGCAGTACTTC.

The CDR3 coding sequence is TGTGCCAGCAGCTTTGGGGCACTAGCGGGATTGTACAATGAGCAGTTCTTC. Translation gives CASSFGALAGLYNEQFF. The V gene is TRBV7-2, the J gene TRBJ2-1; the match to TRBD2 covers 10 bases. Germline trimming cut 3 bases from V and 4 bases from J; bases unmatched to any gene: 9. CDR1 is SGHTA, CDR2 FQGNSA, per germline. This CDR3 is built from 17 residues.

This chain uses TRBV29-1 with TRBJ2-1; the match to TRBD2 covers 7 bases. Per the germline V gene, CDR1 is SQVTM and CDR2 is ANQGSEA. The CDR3 has 13 amino acids. J gave up 1 base and V 6 bases, and 3 bases lay outside the gene matches. For the CDR3, the DNA is TGCAGCGTAGATAGCGGGTCCTACAATGAGCAGTTCTTC. Its protein product is CSVDSGSYNEQFF.